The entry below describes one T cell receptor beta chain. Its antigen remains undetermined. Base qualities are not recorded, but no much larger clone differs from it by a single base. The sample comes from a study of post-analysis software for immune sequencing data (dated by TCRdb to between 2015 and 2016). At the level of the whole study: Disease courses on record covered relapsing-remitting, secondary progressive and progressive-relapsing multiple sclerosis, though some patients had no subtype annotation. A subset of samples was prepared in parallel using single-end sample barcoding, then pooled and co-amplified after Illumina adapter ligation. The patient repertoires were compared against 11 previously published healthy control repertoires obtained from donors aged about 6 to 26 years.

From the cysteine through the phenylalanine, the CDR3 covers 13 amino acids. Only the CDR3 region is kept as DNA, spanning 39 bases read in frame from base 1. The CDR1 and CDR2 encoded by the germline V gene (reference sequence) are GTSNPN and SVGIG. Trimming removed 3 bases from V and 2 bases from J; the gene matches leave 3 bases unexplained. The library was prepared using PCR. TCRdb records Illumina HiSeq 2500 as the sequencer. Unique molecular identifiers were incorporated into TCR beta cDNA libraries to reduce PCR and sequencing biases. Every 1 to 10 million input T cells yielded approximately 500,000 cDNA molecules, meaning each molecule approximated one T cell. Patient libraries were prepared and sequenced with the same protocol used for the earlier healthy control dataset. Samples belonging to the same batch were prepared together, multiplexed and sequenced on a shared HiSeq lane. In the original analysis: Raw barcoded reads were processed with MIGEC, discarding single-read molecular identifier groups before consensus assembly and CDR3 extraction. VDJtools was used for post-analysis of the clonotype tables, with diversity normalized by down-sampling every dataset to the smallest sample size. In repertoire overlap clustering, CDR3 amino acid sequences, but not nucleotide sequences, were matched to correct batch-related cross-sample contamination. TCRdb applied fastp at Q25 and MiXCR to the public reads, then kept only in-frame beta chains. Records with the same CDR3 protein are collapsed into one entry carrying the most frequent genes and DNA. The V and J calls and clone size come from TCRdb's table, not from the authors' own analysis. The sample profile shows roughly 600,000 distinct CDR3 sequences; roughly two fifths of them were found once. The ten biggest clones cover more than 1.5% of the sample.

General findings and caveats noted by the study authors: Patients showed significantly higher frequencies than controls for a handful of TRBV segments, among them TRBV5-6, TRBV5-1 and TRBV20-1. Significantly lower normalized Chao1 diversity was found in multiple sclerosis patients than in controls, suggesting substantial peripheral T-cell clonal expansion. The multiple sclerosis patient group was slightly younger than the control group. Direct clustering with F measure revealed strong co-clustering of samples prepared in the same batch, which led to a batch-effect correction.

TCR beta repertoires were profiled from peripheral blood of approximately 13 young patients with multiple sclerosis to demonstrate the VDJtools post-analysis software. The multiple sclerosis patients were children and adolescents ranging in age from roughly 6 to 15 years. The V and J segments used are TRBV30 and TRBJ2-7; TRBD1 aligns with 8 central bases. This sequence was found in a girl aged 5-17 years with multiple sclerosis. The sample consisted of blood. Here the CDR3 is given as CAWSRTGPYEQYF. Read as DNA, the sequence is TGTGCCTGGAGCCGGACAGGGCCCTACGAGCAGTACTTC.